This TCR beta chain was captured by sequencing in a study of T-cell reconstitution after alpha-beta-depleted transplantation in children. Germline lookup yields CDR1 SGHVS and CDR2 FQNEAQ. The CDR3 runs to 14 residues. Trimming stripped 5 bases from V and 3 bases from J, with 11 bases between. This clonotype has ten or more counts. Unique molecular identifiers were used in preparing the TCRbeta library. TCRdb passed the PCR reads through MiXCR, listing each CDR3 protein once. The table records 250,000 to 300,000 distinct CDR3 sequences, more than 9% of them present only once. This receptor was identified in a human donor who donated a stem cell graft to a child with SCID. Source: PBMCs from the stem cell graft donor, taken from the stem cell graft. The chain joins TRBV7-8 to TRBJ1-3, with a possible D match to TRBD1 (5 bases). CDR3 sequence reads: CASSLGGFGNTIYF. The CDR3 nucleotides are TGTGCCAGCAGCCTGGGGGGGTTTGGAAACACCATATATTTT.